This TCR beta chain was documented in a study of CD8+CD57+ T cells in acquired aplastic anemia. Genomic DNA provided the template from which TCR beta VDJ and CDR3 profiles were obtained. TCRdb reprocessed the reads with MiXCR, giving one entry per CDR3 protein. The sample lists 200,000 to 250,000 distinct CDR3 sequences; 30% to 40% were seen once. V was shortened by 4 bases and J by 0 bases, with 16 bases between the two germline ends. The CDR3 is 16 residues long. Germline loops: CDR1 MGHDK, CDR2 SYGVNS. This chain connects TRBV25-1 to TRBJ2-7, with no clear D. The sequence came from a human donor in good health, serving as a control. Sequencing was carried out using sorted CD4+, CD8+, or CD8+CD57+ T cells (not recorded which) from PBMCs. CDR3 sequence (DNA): TGTGCCAGCAGTGCTGCGATCGGGTGGTCCTCCTACGAGCAGTACTTC. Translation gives CASSAAIGWSSYEQYF.